Following are 21 T cell receptor beta chains from one sample sequenced in a study of molecular identifiers for immune sequencing clone quantification. MiXCR was run by TCRdb on the PCR reads, yielding one entry per CDR3 protein. Among about half a million distinct CDR3 sequences, about a fifth were seen once, and the ten largest hold roughly 0.81%. Sequenced: naive CD8+ T cells from blood, with Jurkat cell RNA spiked in. Subset given: FACS-sorted CD8+CD4-CCR7+CD45RA+ naive T cells. The receptors were sampled from a human donor in good health. Some libraries in this study had Jurkat cell RNA spiked in.

The table lists this clonotype with a few counts. The J gene is TRBJ1-1, the V gene TRBV5-1, with no clear D. The ends were cut back, 1 base at V and 1 base at J, with 5 bases in the middle. The length of the CDR3 is 13 residues. The germline V gene has CDR1 SGHRS and CDR2 YFSETQ. The CDR3 region is CASSLLQNTEAFF. As DNA, the CDR3 is TGCGCCAGCAGCTTGCTACAGAACACTGAAGCTTTCTTT.

At least ten counts were recorded for this clonotype. This sequence joins TRBV4-3 and TRBJ2-3; 7 bases map to TRBD2. The CDR3 totals 14 residues. Germline CDR1 LGHNA, CDR2 YSLEER. Losses at the gene ends were 4 bases for V and 1 base for J; bases not matched to a gene: 2. In nucleotides, the CDR3 is TGCGCCAGCAGCCGGGGGAGGGGCACAGATACGCAGTATTTT. This gives the protein CASSRGRGTDTQYF.

This clonotype was recorded many times. This sequence joins TRBV10-3 and TRBJ2-3; D is unresolved. Between the trimmed V and J ends, which lost 11 bases and 5 bases, there was a span of 11 bases. The CDR3 extends over 11 amino acids. CDR1 is ENHRY and CDR2 is SYGVKD in the germline V gene. The CDR3 spells CAAQNGDTQYF. CDR3 nucleotides: TGTGCCGCACAGAATGGAGATACGCAGTATTTT.

On this clonotype: The junction differs from germline at one of its ends, possibly a read error. CDR3 in DNA: TGTGCCAGCAGTTCACAGGGGTACGAGCGGTACTTC. Residues: CASSSQGYERYF. V and J are TRBV12-3 or TRBV12-4 and TRBJ2-7; 7 bases agree with TRBD1. The CDR3 is 12 residues long.

This chain joins TRBV6-1 and TRBJ1-5; no clear D gene. This CDR3 has 16 amino acids. Looked up from germline, CDR1 is MNHNS and CDR2 is SASEGT. V lost 4 bases and J lost 1, with 14 bases in between. The CDR3 sequence is CASSAPRKFSNQPQHF. CDR3 coding DNA: TGTGCCAGCAGTGCGCCACGTAAATTCAGCAATCAGCCCCAGCATTTT.

The chain is built from TRBV24-1 and TRBJ2-1; D remains ambiguous. The CDR3 has 14 residues. The germline gives CDR1 KGHDR, CDR2 SFDVKD. Trimming shortened V by 2 bases and J by 0 bases, and 4 bases separated the two germline ends. CDR3 in DNA: TGTGCCACCAGTGATTCAGGCTCCTACAATGAGCAGTTCTTC. It specifies CATSDSGSYNEQFF.

Ten or more counts support this clonotype. This chain uses TRBV20-1 with TRBJ2-7; D unclear. The CDR3 is made up of 12 amino acids. V was pared by 0 bases and J by 6 bases, with 9 bases between. From germline, CDR1 is DFQATT and CDR2 SNEGSKA (reference sequence). The DNA of the CDR3 is TGCAGTGCTAGAGATACCAGCTCCGAGCAGTACTTC. Translating it yields CSARDTSSEQYF.

With respect to this clonotype: A junction end diverges from the germline sequence, so it may reflect a read error. The V call is TRBV27, the J call TRBJ2-2; the D gene could be TRBD1 or TRBD2 (5 bases each). The germline V gene encodes CDR1 MNHEY and CDR2 SMNVEV (reference sequence). This CDR3 spans 13 amino acids. The CDR3 region has the DNA TGTACCAGCAGTTTTTTGGGGGCCGGGGAGCTGTTTTTT. This gives the protein CTSSFLGAGELFF.

As to this clonotype: This may be a read error, as it is one base from a much larger clone. The V gene is TRBV12-3 or TRBV12-4, the J gene TRBJ1-4; D is unresolved. The V gene lost 3 bases and the J gene lost 8 bases, with 13 bases spanning the gap. This CDR3 has 14 residues. The CDR3 DNA is TGTGCCAGCAGTTTTCGACGCGCCGAAGAAAAACTGTTTTTT. This translates into CASSFRRAEEKLFF.

This clonotype was recorded at least ten times. V and J are TRBV19 and TRBJ2-3; no reliable D call. Trimming cost V 1 base and J 3 bases, with 5 bases left between them. The CDR3 sequence is 13 residues long. Germline loops: CDR1 LNHDA, CDR2 SQIVND (reference sequence). CDR3 bases: TGTGCCAGTAGTATAGCTAAGACAGATACGCAGTATTTT. It translates to CASSIAKTDTQYF.

This clonotype came up a few times. The chain links TRBV30 to TRBJ2-2; possibly TRBD2 for D (5 bases). The CDR3 extends over 16 amino acids. Germline V gene lookup returns CDR1 GTSNPN and CDR2 SVGIG (reference sequence). With 1 base removed from V and 6 bases from J, the gap between germline ends came to 18 bases. The DNA of the CDR3 is TGTGCCTGGAGTGCCCCTTGGGTCACGCGGGCCGGGGAGCTGTTTTTT. It encodes CAWSAPWVTRAGELFF. Variable domain in full (rest from reference TRBV30 and TRBJ2-2): SQTIHQWPATLVQPVGSPLSLECTVEGTSNPNLYWYRQAAGRGLQLLFYSVGIGQISSEVPQNLSASRPQDRQFILSSKKLLLSDSGFYLCAWSAPWVTRAGELFFGEGSRLTVL.

This clonotype was recorded at least ten times. This chain connects TRBV7-2 to TRBJ1-5; D gene unclear. Trimming shortened V by 5 bases and J by 1 base, and 3 bases separated the two germline ends. Germline V CDR1 and CDR2: SGHTA, FQGNSA. The CDR3 is made up of 12 amino acids. CDR3 residues: CASSTSNQPQHF. DNA for the CDR3: TGTGCCAGCAGCACAAGCAATCAGCCCCAGCATTTT.

Many counts were recorded for this clonotype. The chain carries TRBV29-1 and TRBJ2-2; no definite D call. CDR1 is SQVTM and CDR2 is ANQGSEA in the germline V gene. Trimming stripped 4 bases from V and 0 bases from J, with 9 bases between. CDR3 length: 14 residues. The CDR3 loop reads CSVVGHANTGELFF. The CDR3 DNA reads as TGCAGCGTTGTAGGGCACGCGAACACCGGGGAGCTGTTTTTT.

This clonotype has only a few counts. The chain is built from TRBV5-4 and TRBJ2-7; 7 bases are a match to TRBD1. The CDR3 covers 14 residues. Germline V CDR1 and CDR2: SGHNT, YYREEE (reference sequence). Trimming cost V 4 bases and J 7 bases; bases outside gene matches: 11. CDR3 in amino acids: CASSPRQGVQEQYF. The DNA for the CDR3 is TGTGCCAGCAGCCCCCGGCAGGGGGTGCAAGAGCAGTACTTC.

This clonotype was observed a few times. The chain uses TRBV2 and TRBJ2-5, with 10 positions matching TRBD1. This CDR3 is built from 15 residues. Germline CDR1 SNHLY, CDR2 FYNNEI. Germline trimming cut 2 bases from V and 6 bases from J; bases unmatched to any gene: 6. CDR3 protein: CASSEYRQGAKTQYF. The CDR3 DNA follows: TGTGCCAGCAGTGAATATCGACAGGGGGCGAAGACCCAGTACTTC.

This clonotype was recorded many times. The chain has TRBV5-6 and TRBJ2-2, with a weak D call TRBD1 (6 bases). V gave up 5 bases and J gave up 5 bases, with 10 bases separating them. CDR1 and CDR2 from the germline V gene are SGHDT and YYEEEE. The CDR3 sequence is 13 residues long. CDR3 DNA sequence: TGTGCCAGCAGGCGTACAGGGACCGGGGAGCTGTTTTTT. It translates to CASRRTGTGELFF.

This clonotype was seen a handful of times. This CDR3 is CASSFAGAGNEQFF. For the CDR3, the DNA is TGTGCCAGCAGCTTTGCGGGAGCGGGTAATGAGCAGTTCTTC. The chain combines TRBV11-3 with TRBJ2-1, with 7 bases that match TRBD2. V gave up 3 bases and J gave up 7 bases; unmatched junction bases: 6. CDR1 is SGHNT and CDR2 is YENEEA in the germline V gene. This CDR3 region has 14 residues.

This clonotype was counted ten times or more. V is TRBV5-4 and J is TRBJ2-2, with 8 bases aligning to TRBD1. Germline V lookup: CDR1 SGHNT, CDR2 YYREEE (reference sequence). This CDR3 contains 14 residues. Trimming at V came to 4 bases and at J to 6 bases, leaving 5 bases not matched to a gene. The CDR3 nucleotides read TGTGCCAGCAGCACAGGACAGGGCGCCGGGGAGCTGTTTTTT. Protein sequence: CASSTGQGAGELFF.

The gene calls are TRBV5-1 and TRBJ2-7; 10 bases align to TRBD2. The CDR3 contains 16 residues. Trimming cost V 6 bases and J 0 bases; bases outside gene matches: 9. The germline gives CDR1 SGHRS, CDR2 YFSETQ. The CDR3 loop reads CASTPILAGSSYEQYF. The CDR3 DNA follows: TGCGCCAGCACCCCCATACTAGCGGGAAGCTCCTACGAGCAGTACTTC. The complete variable domain, with remaining parts taken from reference TRBV5-1 and TRBJ2-7, reads KAGVTQTPRYLIKTRGQQVTLSCSPISGHRSVSWYQQTPGQGLQFLFEYFSETQRNKGNFPGRFSGRQFSNSRSEMNVSTLELGDSALYLCASTPILAGSSYEQYFGPGTRLTVT.

The chain combines TRBV5-6 with TRBJ1-6, with no clear D. Trimming removed 8 bases from V and 5 bases from J, with 8 bases in between. From germline, CDR1 is SGHDT and CDR2 YYEEEE. This CDR3 spans 12 amino acids. The CDR3 sequence is CASQVHNSPLHF. For the CDR3, the DNA is TGTGCCAGTCAGGTCCATAATTCACCCCTCCACTTT.

This clonotype was counted between two and nine times. The rearrangement uses TRBV7-9 and TRBJ2-1, with a weak D call TRBD2 (5 bases). CDR3 length: 13 residues. Trimming pared 3 bases from V and 8 bases from J, leaving 11 bases between. CDR1 and CDR2 (germline): SEHNR, FQNEAQ (reference sequence). The CDR3 is CASSFEGRDEQFF. CDR3 DNA sequence: TGTGCCAGCAGCTTCGAGGGCCGGGATGAGCAGTTCTTC.